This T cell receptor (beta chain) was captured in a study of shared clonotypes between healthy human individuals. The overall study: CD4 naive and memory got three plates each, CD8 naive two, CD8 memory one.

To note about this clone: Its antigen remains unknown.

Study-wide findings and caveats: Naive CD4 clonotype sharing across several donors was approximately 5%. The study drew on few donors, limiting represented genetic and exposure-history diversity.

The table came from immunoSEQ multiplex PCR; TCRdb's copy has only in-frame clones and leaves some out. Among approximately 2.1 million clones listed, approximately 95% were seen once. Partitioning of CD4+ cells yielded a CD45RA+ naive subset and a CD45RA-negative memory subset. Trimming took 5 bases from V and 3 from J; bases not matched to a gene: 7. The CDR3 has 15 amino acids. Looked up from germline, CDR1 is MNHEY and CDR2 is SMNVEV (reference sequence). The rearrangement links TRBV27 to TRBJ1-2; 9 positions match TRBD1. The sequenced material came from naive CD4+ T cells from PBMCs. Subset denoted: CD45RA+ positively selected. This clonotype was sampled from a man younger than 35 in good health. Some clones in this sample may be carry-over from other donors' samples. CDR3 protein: CASSGIGQGHYGYTF. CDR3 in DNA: TGTGCCAGCAGTGGAATAGGACAGGGGCACTATGGCTACACCTTC.